This T cell receptor beta chain was identified in a study of Graves' ophthalmopathy and Graves' hyperthyroidism. TCR beta CDR3 amplification used RNA transcripts. An opening RT-PCR round employed HTBI primers and preceded a second-round multiplex PCR. Using its own MiXCR run on the multiplex PCR reads, TCRdb lists one record per CDR3 protein. The profile shows over 200,000 distinct CDR3 sequences, 29% of them singletons. Germline V gene sequence: CDR1 GTSNPN, CDR2 SVGIG (reference sequence). The CDR3 is made up of 14 amino acids. V lost 1 base, J lost 0 bases, and 7 bases lay in between. This clonotype occurred many times. Pregnancy or lactation, uncontrolled infections and other autoimmune diseases were grounds for excluding patients. Clinicians diagnosed using symptoms, serum thyroxine, TRAb, thyroid ultrasound and orbital computed tomography. PBMCs stemmed from 7.5 to 10 ml of fresh peripheral blood.

This receptor was obtained from a man aged 50-59 years with Graves' ophthalmopathy. Sequencing used peripheral blood. The rearrangement uses TRBV30 and TRBJ1-3; D uncertain. The DNA of the CDR3 is TGTGCCTGGAGTGGCGGGATCTCTGGAAACACCATATATTTT. Its translation is CAWSGGISGNTIYF.